This note documents a single T cell receptor (beta chain) sequence. Its antigen is still unknown. These data are taken from a study of cytomegalovirus exposure and HLA in healthy donors. General study findings and limits: A few V segments could not be told apart, such as TRBV6-2 and TRBV6-3, and were left out. A missense variant in DCLRE1C was later tied to TCR beta V- and J-gene trimming.

PCR amplification relied on 60 Vbeta primers (plus 13 Jbeta primers). Assay used: immunoSEQ multiplex PCR; TCRdb lists only in-frame clones, some missing. The sample records 120,000 or so clones, about 73% being singletons. Germline assignment: CDR1 SGHVS and CDR2 FNYEAQ. The V and J ends lost 5 bases and 4 bases respectively, with 15 bases between them. The CDR3 is 14 amino acids. Material for sequencing was PBMCs. The sequence was collected from a woman between 45 and 65 years old in good health and CMV-seropositive. The chain joins TRBV7-6 to TRBJ2-7; a possible D gene is TRBD1 (7 bases). CDR3 sequence: CASSLKQGRYEQYF. Here the CDR3 DNA reads TGTGCCAGCAGCCTGAAACAGGGGAGGTACGAGCAGTACTTC.